A selection of T cell receptor beta chains follows, all from one sample in a study of T cell responses to AZD1222 COVID-19 vaccine. Using immunoSEQ multiplex PCR, the repertoire was profiled, and TCRdb retains in-frame clones only, with some absent. This sample has about 150,000 clones; roughly 90% occur once, and the top ten carry less than 4.5%. Sequencing was performed on peripheral blood, taken on day 0 of AZD1222 vaccination. Source of these receptors: an adult in good health. Both conserved end residues are part of each CDR3. Clone size is not always given. Where it is, it says once, few, many or a class for expanded clones.

V gene,clone size,J gene,CDR3 protein
TRBV5-4,NA,TRBJ2-1,CASSQIAGISHNEQFF
TRBV5-4,NA,TRBJ1-5,CASSFQGVDQPQHF
TRBV4-1,once,TRBJ1-5,CASSQAGGNQPQHF
TRBV18,NA,TRBJ2-1,CASSRPSGRAGNEQFF
TRBV9,few,TRBJ2-1,CASSDISGSHGEEQFF
TRBV18,NA,TRBJ2-7,CASSPSGQGLGEQYF
TRBV19,NA,TRBJ2-7,CASKDPNYEQYF
TRBV10-3,NA,TRBJ1-2,CAISQLLTVGYTF
TRBV2,once,TRBJ2-7,CASRTDRNSYEQYF
TRBV28,NA,TRBJ1-6,CASSLSGQGNSPLHF
TRBV9,NA,TRBJ2-2,CASSVSTGDTGELFF
TRBV18,NA,TRBJ1-2,CASSTIRETNYGYTF
TRBV2,NA,TRBJ1-4,CASSAGQYEKLFF
TRBV6-5,NA,TRBJ2-7,CASSYAGGSEQYF
TRBV5-6,NA,TRBJ2-7,CASSRTYEQYF